This TCR beta chain was captured in a study of shared clonotypes between healthy human individuals. A remark on this clone: Its target is not known.

Per the germline V gene, CDR1 is GTSNPN and CDR2 is SVGIG (reference sequence). Trimming took off 2 bases at V and 4 bases at J, with 9 bases between the two ends. The CDR3 loop spans 13 amino acids. Study conclusions and caveats: Measured sharing among donors was expected to vary with sequencing depth. Non-shared clonotypes showed lower generation probabilities than clonotypes common to all four donors. The donor pool, a small one, limited the genetic and exposure-history diversity represented.

Only in-frame clones appear in the TCRdb table, and some are missing; sequencing was by immunoSEQ multiplex PCR. There are about 2,200,000 clones in the sample; approximately 94% occur only once, and around 1.7% lies in the top ten. CD8 cells regarded as naive lacked CD45RO, were positively chosen for CCR7, and omitted terminally differentiated effector memory CD45RA+ cells. Material: naive CD8+ T cells from PBMCs. The J gene is TRBJ1-5, the V gene TRBV30, with D possibly TRBD1 on 5 matching bases. This TCR was recovered from a man younger than 30 in good health. Some clones in this sample may be carry-over from other donors' samples. CDR3 sequence reads: CAWSSEGNQPQHF. Here the CDR3 DNA reads TGTGCCTGGAGTTCGGAGGGGAATCAGCCCCAGCATTTT. The entire variable domain, with the rest obtained from reference TRBV30 and TRBJ1-5, is as follows: SQTIHQWPATLVQPVGSPLSLECTVEGTSNPNLYWYRQAAGRGLQLLFYSVGIGQISSEVPQNLSASRPQDRQFILSSKKLLLSDSGFYLCAWSSEGNQPQHFGDGTRLSIL.